This is a list of T cell receptor beta chains from one sample in a study of human thymus T cells. The assay was immunoSEQ multiplex PCR, and TCRdb's table has in-frame clones only and misses some. In the table there are roughly 120,000 clones, around 96% of which are singletons. Material for sequencing was thymus tissue. Receptors originate from a boy under three years old with a congenital heart defect but otherwise immunologically healthy. Both conserved end residues are part of each CDR3. The D gene is left open where the match is weak. The size of a clone is reported for some rows only, either as once, few or many, or as a class for expanded clones.

J gene	clone size	V gene	D gene	CDR3 protein	CDR3 DNA
TRBJ2-1	.	TRBV5-1	TRBD2	CASSRGLAEFNEQFF	TGCGCCAGCAGCCGGGGACTAGCGGAGTTCAATGAGCAGTTCTTC
TRBJ1-4	.	TRBV30	TRBD1	CAWSTGQGGEKLFF	TGTGCCTGGAGTACCGGACAGGGTGGGGAAAAACTGTTTTTT
TRBJ1-6	.	TRBV7-2	.	CASSPRGGGSSYNSPLHF	TGTGCCAGCAGCCCTCGGGGAGGGGGGAGCTCCTATAATTCACCCCTCCACTTT
TRBJ2-3	.	TRBV13	TRBD2	CASSPRSDPLAGEGTDTQYF	TGTGCCAGCAGCCCCCGTTCGGATCCTCTAGCGGGGGAGGGCACAGATACGCAGTATTTT
TRBJ1-3	.	TRBV7-9	.	CASSSGPGNTIYF	TGTGCCAGCAGCTCGGGACCTGGAAACACCATATATTTT
TRBJ2-7	once	TRBV5-6	TRBD1	CASSHRPGTGPYEQYF	TGTGCCAGCAGCCATCGGCCTGGGACAGGACCCTACGAGCAGTACTTC
TRBJ2-1	.	TRBV7-2	.	CASRHPDGYNEQFF	TGTGCCAGCAGGCACCCGGACGGTTACAATGAGCAGTTCTTC
TRBJ2-1	.	TRBV9	.	CASSASLVGRRFF	TGTGCCAGCAGCGCCTCACTAGTAGGAAGGCGGTTCTTC
TRBJ2-7	.	TRBV7-9	.	CASSAWTGYEQYF	TGTGCCAGCAGCGCCTGGACGGGCTACGAGCAGTACTTC
TRBJ2-2	.	TRBV10-3	.	CAIRTDRGSTGELFF	TGTGCCATCAGAACGGACAGAGGTTCAACCGGGGAGCTGTTTTTT
TRBJ2-3	.	TRBV4-3	.	CASSQDSGLSTDTQYF	TGCGCCAGCAGCCAAGATAGCGGACTAAGCACAGATACGCAGTATTTT
TRBJ2-1	.	TRBV4-1	TRBD1	CASSQTDRGPYNEQFF	TGCGCCAGCAGCCAAACGGACAGGGGGCCTTACAATGAGCAGTTCTTC
TRBJ1-2	.	TRBV18	TRBD1	CASSPPGQHRVDYGYTF	TGTGCCAGCTCACCACCGGGACAGCACCGGGTTGACTATGGCTACACCTTC
TRBJ1-2	.	TRBV7-9	TRBD1	CASSSLRGQGCGYTF	TGTGCCAGCAGCTCCCTTAGGGGACAGGGCTGCGGCTACACCTTC
TRBJ2-5	.	TRBV11-3	.	CASSSRSENRGETQYF	TGTGCCAGCAGCTCGAGGTCGGAAAACCGAGGAGAGACCCAGTACTTC
TRBJ1-4	.	TRBV6-1	.	CASRWGGATNEKLFF	TGTGCCAGCAGATGGGGGGGGGCAACTAATGAAAAACTGTTTTTT
TRBJ2-1	.	TRBV9	TRBD2	CASQRAGDYNEQFF	TGTGCCAGCCAAAGGGCGGGGGACTACAATGAGCAGTTCTTC
TRBJ1-4	.	TRBV6-1	.	CASRTTEQDDEKLFF	TGTGCCAGCAGAACAACAGAACAAGATGATGAAAAACTGTTTTTT
TRBJ2-4	.	TRBV5-1	.	CASSSRDLGEDIQYF	TGCGCCAGCAGCTCCCGGGACTTAGGGGAAGACATTCAGTACTTC
TRBJ2-1	.	TRBV19	TRBD2	CASSRRLAGYNEQFF	TGTGCCAGTAGTAGGAGGCTAGCGGGGTACAATGAGCAGTTCTTC
TRBJ2-3	.	TRBV2	.	CASRPAAGIWGDTQYF	TGTGCCAGCAGGCCAGCAGCGGGTATTTGGGGGGATACGCAGTATTTT
TRBJ2-2	.	TRBV13	TRBD1	CASSFDRGTGELFF	TGTGCCAGCAGCTTTGACAGGGGAACCGGGGAGCTGTTTTTT
TRBJ2-7	.	TRBV28	.	CASSLSELGYEQYF	TGTGCCAGCAGTTTATCCGAACTGGGGTACGAGCAGTACTTC
TRBJ1-2	.	TRBV11-2	TRBD1	CASSLDRRGRGDYGYTF	TGTGCCAGCAGCTTAGATCGGAGGGGGCGCGGGGACTATGGCTACACCTTC
TRBJ2-7	.	TRBV11-2	TRBD1	CASSFRTGYEQYF	TGTGCCAGCAGCTTTAGGACAGGGTACGAGCAGTACTTC
TRBJ2-7	.	TRBV7-8	.	CASSLRDREERGGDYEQYF	TGTGCCAGCAGCTTAAGGGACAGGGAGGAGCGGGGGGGCGACTACGAGCAGTACTTC
TRBJ1-5	.	TRBV6-1	TRBD1	CASSEYSQGCPRPQHF	TGTGCCAGCAGTGAATATTCACAGGGGTGCCCTAGGCCCCAGCATTTT
TRBJ2-1	.	TRBV5-1	TRBD1	CASSLVVFSGQGDNEQFF	TGCGCCAGCAGCTTGGTCGTTTTCTCGGGACAGGGGGACAATGAGCAGTTCTTC
TRBJ2-5	.	TRBV6-5	.	CASSQNGATAETQYF	TGTGCCAGCAGTCAAAATGGGGCCACGGCGGAGACCCAGTACTTC
TRBJ2-7	few	TRBV27	TRBD2	CASTSRLAGGHYEQYF	TGTGCCAGCACCTCACGACTAGCGGGGGGTCACTACGAGCAGTACTTC
TRBJ1-2	once	TRBV6-5	.	CASSYHNRSNYGYTF	TGTGCCAGCAGTTACCACAACAGGTCTAACTATGGCTACACCTTC
TRBJ2-1	.	TRBV19	.	CASSIWAGAEQFF	TGTGCCAGTAGTATATGGGCGGGTGCGGAGCAGTTCTTC
TRBJ1-2	.	TRBV27	.	CASSFSRFYNYGYTF	TGTGCCAGCAGTTTCTCCAGATTTTATAACTATGGCTACACCTTC
TRBJ2-2	once	TRBV21-1	.	CASSKATPGELFF	TGTGCCAGCAGCAAAGCGACGCCCGGGGAGCTGTTTTTT
TRBJ2-6	once	TRBV5-4	.	CASSFPRRETPGANVLTF	TGTGCCAGCAGCTTTCCCCGCAGGGAGACCCCTGGGGCCAACGTCCTGACTTTC
TRBJ1-2	.	TRBV12-5	.	CASGLIGSFYGYTF	TGTGCTAGTGGTTTGATCGGTTCCTTCTATGGCTACACCTTC
TRBJ2-3	.	TRBV7-6	TRBD2	CASSLALAGARDTQYF	TGTGCCAGCAGCTTAGCGCTAGCGGGGGCGCGAGATACGCAGTATTTT
TRBJ2-5	.	TRBV28	.	CASSLGLPETQYF	TGTGCCAGCAGTTTAGGTCTCCCAGAGACCCAGTACTTC
TRBJ1-1	.	TRBV30	.	CAWREPTGPHTEAFF	TGTGCCTGGAGAGAACCCACGGGACCCCACACTGAAGCTTTCTTT
TRBJ2-5	.	TRBV7-6	.	CASSLGGTPREVLETQYF	TGTGCCAGCAGCTTAGGCGGGACCCCCCGGGAAGTTTTGGAGACCCAGTACTTC
TRBJ2-7	.	TRBV5-8	TRBD1	CASSATGAPYEQYF	TGTGCCAGCAGCGCGACAGGGGCCCCCTACGAGCAGTACTTC
TRBJ2-1	.	TRBV5-6	TRBD2	CASSSSSGVPVNEQFF	TGTGCCAGCAGTTCCTCTAGCGGGGTACCGGTCAATGAGCAGTTCTTC
TRBJ1-1	.	TRBV19	.	CASSMRLRGEAFF	TGTGCCAGTAGTATGCGTCTACGGGGTGAAGCTTTCTTT
TRBJ2-2	once	TRBV5-6	.	CASRLDWTGELFF	TGTGCCAGCAGATTGGACTGGACCGGGGAGCTGTTTTTT
TRBJ2-6	.	TRBV30	.	CAWGSGPGANVLTF	TGTGCCTGGGGATCCGGGCCGGGGGCCAACGTCCTGACTTTC
TRBJ2-2	.	TRBV7-9	.	CASEGDWSGELFF	TGTGCCAGCGAGGGGGATTGGTCCGGGGAGCTGTTTTTT
TRBJ1-5	.	TRBV7-9	.	CASSLAENPNQPQHF	TGTGCCAGCAGCTTAGCAGAAAACCCGAATCAGCCCCAGCATTTT
TRBJ2-6	.	TRBV7-2	.	CASSLESTESSGANVLTF	TGTGCCAGCAGCTTAGAGTCTACCGAGAGCTCTGGGGCCAACGTCCTGACTTTC
TRBJ1-2	.	TRBV28	.	CASAGRDGYTF	TGTGCCAGCGCGGGCAGGGATGGCTACACCTTC
TRBJ2-1	.	TRBV5-6	.	CASSLLGGQYNEQFF	TGTGCCAGCAGCCTGCTCGGGGGGCAGTACAATGAGCAGTTCTTC
TRBJ1-2	once	TRBV28	.	CASSLKGPRYGYTF	TGTGCCAGCAGCTTGAAGGGGCCGCGCTATGGCTACACCTTC
TRBJ2-7	.	TRBV14	.	CASSQGSRYSYEQYF	TGTGCCAGCAGCCAAGGTTCCAGGTATTCCTACGAGCAGTACTTC